The 27 T cell receptor beta chains presented below share a single source sample, sequenced in a study of T cell responses to AZD1222 COVID-19 vaccine. TCRdb's table, derived via immunoSEQ multiplex PCR, lists solely in-frame clones and lacks some. This sample has 150,000 to 160,000 clones, with over 80% found just once. Specimen: peripheral blood, collected 28 days after the second AZD1222 dose. Every receptor here comes from an adult who received the AZD1222 COVID-19 vaccine.

Written as DNA, the CDR3 is TGTGCCAGCAGTTCTATGATGAACACTGAAGCTTTCTTT. This sequence encodes CASSSMMNTEAFF. V and J are TRBV28 and TRBJ1-1; D call uncertain. CDR1 and CDR2 (germline): MDHEN, SYDVKM. The germline V and J ends were trimmed by 4 bases and 0 bases, with 6 bases remaining between them. This CDR3 contains 13 residues.

This rearrangement joins TRBV28 to TRBJ1-5, with TRBD1 as a possible D gene (5 bases). V gave up 9 bases and J gave up 9 bases, with 27 bases separating them. The CDR3 loop spans 16 amino acids. The germline gives CDR1 MDHEN, CDR2 SYDVKM. DNA of the CDR3: TGTGCCAGTATCCTTACGGGGGGAGGGACTGGAGCGCCCCAGCATTTT. Protein: CASILTGGGTGAPQHF.

The genes are TRBV3-1 (or the pseudogene TRBV3-2) and TRBJ2-1; TRBD2 agrees at 7 bases. V shed 0 bases, J shed 6 bases, and the junction held 5 bases outside the gene matches. The CDR3 consists of 15 residues. Germline values: CDR1 LGHDT, CDR2 YNNKEL (reference sequence). CDR3 region: CASSQDLVAGNEQFF. CDR3 nucleotide sequence: TGTGCCAGCAGCCAAGATCTCGTAGCGGGCAATGAGCAGTTCTTC.

V gene TRBV28 combines with J gene TRBJ2-1; D may be TRBD1 or TRBD2 (5 bases each). CDR3 length: 15 amino acids. Looked up from germline, CDR1 is MDHEN and CDR2 is SYDVKM. Deletions cut 7 bases from V and 6 bases from J, with 19 bases between. This chain's CDR3 is CASTRAGGAPNEQFF. DNA of the CDR3: TGTGCCAGCACCAGGGCGGGTGGGGCCCCCAATGAGCAGTTCTTC.

The chain combines TRBV10-2 with TRBJ1-3, with D perhaps matching TRBD1 (5 bases). Trimming shortened V by 8 bases and J by 2 bases, and 16 bases separated the two germline ends. The CDR3 spans 15 residues. The V gene's germline CDR1 is WSHSY and CDR2 SAAADI. The CDR3 coding sequence is TGCGCCAGCGGGGAAGGGATAGGGGCTGGAAACACCATATATTTT. Its protein is CASGEGIGAGNTIYF.

The chain uses TRBV30 and TRBJ2-1; 13 bases align to TRBD2. The germline V gene has CDR1 GTSNPN and CDR2 SVGIG (reference sequence). CDR3 size: 15 residues. J was trimmed by 4 bases and V by 0 bases; bases with no gene match: 0. This chain's CDR3 is CAWSVLAGGYNEQFF. The CDR3 nucleotides are TGTGCCTGGAGTGTACTAGCGGGGGGGTACAATGAGCAGTTCTTC. Looking up the rest from reference TRBV30 and TRBJ2-1 gives the full variable domain: SQTIHQWPATLVQPVGSPLSLECTVEGTSNPNLYWYRQAAGRGLQLLFYSVGIGQISSEVPQNLSASRPQDRQFILSSKKLLLSDSGFYLCAWSVLAGGYNEQFFGPGTRLTVL.

As to this clone: This sample also contains other DNA sequences that code for the same CDR3. The chain carries TRBV28 and TRBJ2-7; D is uncertain. Between the trimmed V and J ends, which lost 3 bases and 2 bases, there was a span of 5 bases. Germline V gives CDR1 MDHEN, CDR2 SYDVKM. CDR3 length: 12 residues. The CDR3 protein is CASSLSTYEQYF. In DNA form, the CDR3 reads TGTGCCAGCAGTTTGTCGACCTACGAGCAGTACTTC.

This clone was seen only a few times. The chain recombines TRBV27 with TRBJ2-7; 9 bases are shared with TRBD2. The CDR3 runs to 15 residues. CDR1 MNHEY and CDR2 SMNVEV come from the germline V gene (reference sequence). V trimming: 5 bases; J trimming: 10 bases; junction bases outside the gene matches: 15. The DNA for the CDR3 is TGTGCCAGCAGTCCCCTAGCGGGACCGCCTGGCTTTCAGTACTTC. It codes for CASSPLAGPPGFQYF.

The V and J genes are TRBV7-6 and TRBJ2-1, with D possibly being TRBD1 or TRBD2 (5 bases each). The CDR3 totals 14 residues. Germline V gene lookup returns CDR1 SGHVS and CDR2 FNYEAQ. V dropped 7 bases and J dropped 1 base, with 11 bases sitting between them. In DNA, the CDR3 is TGTGCCAGCAAAAGGGACGAATCCTACAATGAGCAGTTCTTC. Protein sequence: CASKRDESYNEQFF. Drawing the rest from reference TRBV7-6 and TRBJ2-1, the complete variable domain is GAGVSQSPRYKVTKRGQDVALRCDPISGHVSLYWYRQALGQGPEFLTYFNYEAQQDKSGLPNDRFSAERPEGSISTLTIQRTEQRDSAMYRCASKRDESYNEQFFGPGTRLTVL.

The CDR3 protein is CASSTPFSGRASREYF. In nucleotides, the CDR3 is TGCGCCAGCTCGACCCCTTTTAGCGGGAGGGCATCAAGGGAGTATTTT. The chain employs TRBV10-2 and TRBJ2-3; TRBD2 agrees at 11 bases. Germline V CDR1 and CDR2: WSHSY, SAAADI. The CDR3 has 16 residues. V lost 8 bases to trimming and J lost 13 bases; unmatched junction nucleotides: 20.

The CDR3 bases are TGTGCCAGCAGTGCCCCTGCGGGCAGGGGGCCCTATGGCTACACCTTC. Amino acid sequence: CASSAPAGRGPYGYTF. This chain links TRBV28 with TRBJ1-2; TRBD1 aligns across 8 bases. The V segment lost 5 bases and the J segment 4 bases; nucleotides outside the gene matches: 12. Looked up from germline, CDR1 is MDHEN and CDR2 is SYDVKM. This CDR3 spans 16 amino acids.

The chain employs TRBV5-1 and TRBJ2-7; 9 nucleotides agree with TRBD1. Germline V gene lookup returns CDR1 SGHRS and CDR2 YFSETQ. This CDR3 contains 13 residues. V lost 9 bases and J lost 6; bases outside the gene matches: 10. CDR3 sequence: CATARDRASEQYF. The DNA for the CDR3 is TGCGCCACTGCTAGGGACAGGGCGAGCGAGCAGTACTTC.

The rearrangement uses TRBV6-5 and TRBJ1-5; D remains ambiguous. CDR1 and CDR2 (germline): MNHEY, SVGAGI. The CDR3 sequence is 15 residues long. V was cut by 8 bases and J by 2 bases, with 16 bases left in between. The CDR3 DNA reads as TGTGCCAGCCGCCAAGACACTGGGGGCAATCAGCCCCAGCATTTT. It specifies CASRQDTGGNQPQHF.

This chain joins TRBV7-2 and TRBJ2-7; no clear D. Germline V gives CDR1 SGHTA, CDR2 FQGNSA. The CDR3 covers 16 residues. Trimming cost V 1 base and J 0 bases, with 13 bases left between them. The CDR3 nucleotides read TGTGCCAGCAGCTTAGAACAGCCCCCTAGCTCCTACGAGCAGTACTTC. As protein: CASSLEQPPSSYEQYF.

The V call is TRBV7-2, the J call TRBJ2-7; 10 bases match TRBD1. Germline CDR1 SGHTA, CDR2 FQGNSA. This CDR3 spans 14 amino acids. Trimming removed 1 base from V and 6 bases from J; junction bases left unmatched: 3. CDR3 amino acids: CASSLVRTGGEQYF. DNA for the CDR3: TGTGCCAGCAGCTTAGTTAGGACAGGGGGCGAGCAGTACTTC.

V is TRBV11-3 and J is TRBJ1-3, with D unclear. Trimming took 5 bases from V and 4 from J, leaving 6 bases between them. Germline CDR1 reads SGHNT; CDR2 reads YENEEA. The CDR3 covers 12 residues. CDR3 DNA: TGTGCCAGCAGCCTCCGGGGAAACACCATATATTTT. Translating gives CASSLRGNTIYF.

The chain carries TRBV27 and TRBJ2-1; TRBD2 agrees at 13 bases. Germline V lookup: CDR1 MNHEY, CDR2 SMNVEV (reference sequence). Trimming at V came to 8 bases and at J to 14 bases, leaving 9 bases not matched to a gene. CDR3 length: 13 residues. CDR3 sequence: CASRSLAGGVEFF. CDR3 nucleotide sequence: TGTGCCAGCCGGTCACTAGCGGGAGGGGTAGAGTTCTTC.

The V gene is TRBV18, the J gene TRBJ1-2; no firm D call. V lost 3 bases, J lost 6 bases, and 14 bases lay in between. The germline V gene encodes CDR1 KGHSH and CDR2 LQKENI. CDR3 length equals 14 residues. The CDR3 protein is CASSPSAQINGYTF. As DNA, the CDR3 is TGTGCCAGCTCACCGTCGGCGCAGATCAATGGCTACACCTTC.

The chain uses TRBV11-2 and TRBJ2-2, with TRBD1 as a possible D gene (6 bases). CDR3 length equals 14 residues. V was pared by 7 bases and J by 2 bases, with 11 bases between. Germline V gives CDR1 SGHAT, CDR2 FQNNGV. The CDR3 protein is CASKGTINTGELFF. DNA for the CDR3: TGTGCCAGCAAGGGGACAATCAACACCGGGGAGCTGTTTTTT.

The chain is built from TRBV10-3 and TRBJ2-1, with TRBD1 as a possible D gene (6 bases). Per germline, CDR1 ENHRY and CDR2 SYGVKD. Trimming pared 7 bases from V and 8 bases from J, leaving 24 bases between. The CDR3 consists of 16 residues. CDR3: CAITPRQGRGGDEQFF. In nucleotides, the CDR3 is TGTGCCATCACCCCTCGGCAGGGGCGTGGGGGCGATGAGCAGTTCTTC.

CDR3 amino acids: CASSPRPGPGTHSGNTIYF. The CDR3 DNA reads as TGTGCCAGCAGCCCGCGACCAGGGCCAGGAACACACTCTGGAAACACCATATATTTT. The chain has TRBV21-1 and TRBJ1-3; the table assigns TRBD1, which was not confirmed against the DNA. TRBV21-1 is tagged as a pseudogene. The CDR3 contains 19 residues.

This chain links TRBV19 with TRBJ1-1; weak D call: TRBD1 (5 bases). This CDR3 contains 11 residues. Trimming stripped 8 bases from V and 10 bases from J, with 14 bases between. Germline V gene data show CDR1 as LNHDA and CDR2 as SQIVND (reference sequence). DNA for the CDR3: TGTGCCAGTGGAACTCGGACATTAGCTTTCTTT. It encodes CASGTRTLAFF.

The chain joins TRBV7-9 to TRBJ1-1; no definite D call. Trimming removed 1 base from V and 1 base from J, with 13 bases in between. Germline assignment: CDR1 SEHNR and CDR2 FQNEAQ (reference sequence). The CDR3 loop spans 16 amino acids. CDR3 DNA sequence: TGTGCCAGCAGCTTAGTTCTAGGCCGGGGGAACACTGAAGCTTTCTTT. Amino acid sequence: CASSLVLGRGNTEAFF. Full variable domain (remainder filled in from reference TRBV7-9 and TRBJ1-1): DTGVSQNPRHKITKRGQNVTFRCDPISEHNRLYWYRQTLGQGPEFLTYFQNEAQLEKSRLLSDRFSAERPKGSFSTLEIQRTEQGDSAMYLCASSLVLGRGNTEAFFGQGTRLTVV.

The V call is TRBV5-1, the J call TRBJ2-1; 8 bases line up with TRBD2. The trim removed 6 bases at V and 5 bases at J, leaving 10 bases unmatched. The length of the CDR3 is 15 residues. CDR1 is SGHRS and CDR2 is YFSETQ in the germline V gene. In DNA, the CDR3 is TGCGCCAGCACCCCGGCTAGCGGGCTAGACAATGAGCAGTTCTTC. This translates into CASTPASGLDNEQFF. Combining the CDR3 with reference TRBV5-1 and TRBJ2-1 gives the whole variable domain KAGVTQTPRYLIKTRGQQVTLSCSPISGHRSVSWYQQTPGQGLQFLFEYFSETQRNKGNFPGRFSGRQFSNSRSEMNVSTLELGDSALYLCASTPASGLDNEQFFGPGTRLTVL.

The chain recombines TRBV13 with TRBJ2-5; 10 bases agree with TRBD2. V trimming: 7 bases; J trimming: 5 bases; junction bases outside the gene matches: 10. Germline CDR1 and CDR2: PRHDT and FYEKMQ (reference sequence). The CDR3 covers 15 residues. CDR3 coding DNA: TGTGCCAGCACCTCACGGCTAGCGGGAGCGGAGACCCAGTACTTC. Amino acids: CASTSRLAGAETQYF.

V is TRBV27 and J is TRBJ2-5, with 8 bases lining up with TRBD2. Germline lookup yields CDR1 MNHEY and CDR2 SMNVEV (reference sequence). The V gene end was trimmed by 5 bases and the J gene end by 4 bases; junction bases not matched to a gene: 9. CDR3 length equals 15 residues. Here the CDR3 DNA reads TGTGCCAGCAGTACTCGGGGGGGGAGTTTAGAGACCCAGTACTTC. Its translation: CASSTRGGSLETQYF.

The chain is built from TRBV19 and TRBJ2-5, with 12 positions matching TRBD2. This CDR3 is built from 17 residues. Germline CDR1 reads LNHDA; CDR2 reads SQIVND (reference sequence). V lost 5 bases to trimming and J lost 2 bases; unmatched junction nucleotides: 9. CDR3 sequence (DNA): TGTGCCAGTAGTCCTACCGTGACTAGCGGGAGACAAGAGACCCAGTACTTC. As protein: CASSPTVTSGRQETQYF.